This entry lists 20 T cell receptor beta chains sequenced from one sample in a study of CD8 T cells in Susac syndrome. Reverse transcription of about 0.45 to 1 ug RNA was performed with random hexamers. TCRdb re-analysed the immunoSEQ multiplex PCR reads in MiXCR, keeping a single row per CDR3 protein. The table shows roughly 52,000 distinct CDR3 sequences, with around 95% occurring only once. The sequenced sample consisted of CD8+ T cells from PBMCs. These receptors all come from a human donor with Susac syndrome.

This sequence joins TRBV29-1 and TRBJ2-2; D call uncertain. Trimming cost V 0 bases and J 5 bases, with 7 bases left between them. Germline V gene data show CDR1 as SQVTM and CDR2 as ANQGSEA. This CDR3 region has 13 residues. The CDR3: CSVEDGVTGELFF. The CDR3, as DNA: TGCAGCGTTGAAGATGGGGTAACCGGGGAGCTGTTTTTT.

This CDR3 reads CASSAGANTGELFF. CDR3 bases: TGCGCCAGCAGTGCGGGGGCGAACACCGGGGAGCTGTTTTTT. The chain recombines TRBV5-1 with TRBJ2-2; 7 nucleotides agree with TRBD2. This CDR3 is built from 14 residues. J gave up 0 bases and V 5 bases, and 1 base lay outside the gene matches. Germline values: CDR1 SGHRS, CDR2 YFSETQ.

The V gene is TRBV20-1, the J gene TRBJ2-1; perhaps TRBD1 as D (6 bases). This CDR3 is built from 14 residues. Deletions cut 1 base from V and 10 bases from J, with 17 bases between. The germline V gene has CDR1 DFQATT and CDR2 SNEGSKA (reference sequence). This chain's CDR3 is CSARGSSGVGEQFF. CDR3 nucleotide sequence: TGCAGTGCTAGAGGGTCCTCAGGGGTCGGCGAGCAGTTCTTC.

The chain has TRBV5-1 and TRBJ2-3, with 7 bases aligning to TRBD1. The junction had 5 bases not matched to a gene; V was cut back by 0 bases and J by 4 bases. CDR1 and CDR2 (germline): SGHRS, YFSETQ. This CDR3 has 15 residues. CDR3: CASSLEGAVPDTQYF. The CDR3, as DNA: TGCGCCAGCAGCTTGGAGGGGGCGGTCCCAGATACGCAGTATTTT.

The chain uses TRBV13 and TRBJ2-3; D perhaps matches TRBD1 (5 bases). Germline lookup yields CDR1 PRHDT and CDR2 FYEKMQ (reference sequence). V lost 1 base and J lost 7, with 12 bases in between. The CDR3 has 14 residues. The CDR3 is CASSLAQGENTQYF. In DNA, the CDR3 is TGTGCCAGCAGCTTAGCGCAGGGCGAAAATACGCAGTATTTT.

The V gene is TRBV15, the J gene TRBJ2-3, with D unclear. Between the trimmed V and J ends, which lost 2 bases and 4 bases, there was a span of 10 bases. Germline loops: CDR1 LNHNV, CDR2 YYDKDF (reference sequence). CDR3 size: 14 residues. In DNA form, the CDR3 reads TGTGCCACCAGCAGACCGACGAGCGCAGATACGCAGTATTTT. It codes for CATSRPTSADTQYF.

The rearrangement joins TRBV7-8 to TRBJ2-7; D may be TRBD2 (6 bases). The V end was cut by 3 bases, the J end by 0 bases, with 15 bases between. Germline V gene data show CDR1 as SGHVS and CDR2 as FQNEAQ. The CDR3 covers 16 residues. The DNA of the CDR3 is TGTGCCAGCAGCTTCGAGGGGAGGCGTAGCTCCTACGAGCAGTACTTC. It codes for CASSFEGRRSSYEQYF.

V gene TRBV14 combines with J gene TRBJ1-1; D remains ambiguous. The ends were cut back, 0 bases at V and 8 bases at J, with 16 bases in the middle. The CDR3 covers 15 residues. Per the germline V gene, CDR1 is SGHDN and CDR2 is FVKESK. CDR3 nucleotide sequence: TGTGCCAGCAGCCAAGAAGGGCTCGAGACTGACGAAGCTTTCTTT. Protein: CASSQEGLETDEAFF.

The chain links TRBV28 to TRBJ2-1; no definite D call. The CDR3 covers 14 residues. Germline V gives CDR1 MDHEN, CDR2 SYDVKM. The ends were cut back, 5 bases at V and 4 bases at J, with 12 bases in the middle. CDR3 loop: CASSPPLGYNEQFF. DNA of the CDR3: TGTGCCAGCAGTCCCCCTTTAGGGTACAATGAGCAGTTCTTC.

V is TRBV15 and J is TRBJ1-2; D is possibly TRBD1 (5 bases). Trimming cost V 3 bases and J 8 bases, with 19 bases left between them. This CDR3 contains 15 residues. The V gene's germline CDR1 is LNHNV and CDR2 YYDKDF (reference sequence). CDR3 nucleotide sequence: TGTGCCACCAGCAGTGACCGGGGCGCAACCCTGGGCTACACCTTC. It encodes CATSSDRGATLGYTF.

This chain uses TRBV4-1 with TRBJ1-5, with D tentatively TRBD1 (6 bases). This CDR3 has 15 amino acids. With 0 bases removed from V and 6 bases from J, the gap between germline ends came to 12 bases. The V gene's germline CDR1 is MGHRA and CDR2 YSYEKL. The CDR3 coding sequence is TGCGCCAGCAGCCAAGATCGGGGGCAGGGTCAGCCCCAGCATTTT. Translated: CASSQDRGQGQPQHF.

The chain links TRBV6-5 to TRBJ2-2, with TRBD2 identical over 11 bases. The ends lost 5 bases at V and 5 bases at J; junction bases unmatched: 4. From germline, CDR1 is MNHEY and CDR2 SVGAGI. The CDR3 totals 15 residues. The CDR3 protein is CASSTSGGITGELFF. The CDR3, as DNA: TGTGCCAGCAGTACTAGCGGGGGTATTACCGGGGAGCTGTTTTTT.

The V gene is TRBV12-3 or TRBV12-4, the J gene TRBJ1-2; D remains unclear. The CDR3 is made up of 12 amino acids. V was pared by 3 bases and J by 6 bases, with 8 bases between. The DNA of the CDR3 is TGTGCCAGCAGTTTCTATCAGGATGGCTACACCTTC. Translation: CASSFYQDGYTF.

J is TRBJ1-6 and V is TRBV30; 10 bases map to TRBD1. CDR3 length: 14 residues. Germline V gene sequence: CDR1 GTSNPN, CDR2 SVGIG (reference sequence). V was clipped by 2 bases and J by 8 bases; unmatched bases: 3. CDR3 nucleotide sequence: TGTGCCTGGAGTCAAGGACAGGGGGATTCACCCCTCCACTTT. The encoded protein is CAWSQGQGDSPLHF.

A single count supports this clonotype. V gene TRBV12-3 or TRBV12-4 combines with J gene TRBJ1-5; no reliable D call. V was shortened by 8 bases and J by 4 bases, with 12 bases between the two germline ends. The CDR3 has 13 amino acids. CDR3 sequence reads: CASAWRLNQPQHF. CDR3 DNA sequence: TGTGCCAGCGCCTGGAGGCTTAATCAGCCCCAGCATTTT.

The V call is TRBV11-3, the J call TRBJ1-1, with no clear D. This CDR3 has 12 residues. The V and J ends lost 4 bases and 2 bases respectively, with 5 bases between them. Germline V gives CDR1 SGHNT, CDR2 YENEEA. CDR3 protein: CASSWDNTEAFF. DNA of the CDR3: TGTGCCAGCAGCTGGGATAACACTGAAGCTTTCTTT.

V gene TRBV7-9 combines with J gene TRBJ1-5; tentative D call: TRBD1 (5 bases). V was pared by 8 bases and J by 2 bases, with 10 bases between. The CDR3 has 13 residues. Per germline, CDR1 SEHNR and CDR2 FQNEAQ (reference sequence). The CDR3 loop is CASARGGNQPQHF. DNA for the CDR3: TGTGCCAGCGCAAGGGGAGGCAATCAGCCCCAGCATTTT.

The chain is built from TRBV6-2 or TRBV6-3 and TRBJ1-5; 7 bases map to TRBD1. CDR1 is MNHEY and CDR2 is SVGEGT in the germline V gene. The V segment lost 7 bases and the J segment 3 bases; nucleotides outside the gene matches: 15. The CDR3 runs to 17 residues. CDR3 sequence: CASKKLGGTDSNQPQHF. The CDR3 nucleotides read TGTGCCAGCAAGAAGCTAGGGGGCACGGATTCCAATCAGCCCCAGCATTTT.

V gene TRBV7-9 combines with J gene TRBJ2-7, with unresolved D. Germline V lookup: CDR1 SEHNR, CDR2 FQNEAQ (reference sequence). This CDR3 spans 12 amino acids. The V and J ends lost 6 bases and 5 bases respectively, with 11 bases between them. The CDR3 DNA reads TGTGCCAGCAGTCCCTTACCTAACGAGCAGTACTTC. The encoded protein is CASSPLPNEQYF.

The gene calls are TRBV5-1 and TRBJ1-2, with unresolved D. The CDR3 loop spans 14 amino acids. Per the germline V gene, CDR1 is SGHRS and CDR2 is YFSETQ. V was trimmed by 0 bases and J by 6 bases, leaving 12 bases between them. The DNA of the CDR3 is TGCGCCAGCAGCTTGGAGTCCCCAGAAGATGGCTACACCTTC. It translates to CASSLESPEDGYTF.